The 29 T cell receptor beta chains reported below all come from one sample, sequenced in a study of cytomegalovirus exposure and HLA in healthy donors. Vbeta (60) and Jbeta (13) primers were used in the PCR. Sequencing was performed with immunoSEQ multiplex PCR; in TCRdb, only in-frame clones are kept and a portion is missing. The table counts tens of thousands of clones; over 1.2% lies in the top ten. Material: PBMCs. These receptors were taken from an older woman in good health and CMV-seronegative.

The V gene is TRBV6-1, the J gene TRBJ1-3; D remains unclear. Germline lookup yields CDR1 MNHNS and CDR2 SASEGT. CDR3 length: 13 residues. V was cut by 11 bases and J by 4 bases, with 15 bases left in between. CDR3 in amino acids: CAARRAFGNTIYF. In DNA, the CDR3 is TGTGCCGCCCGGAGGGCGTTCGGAAACACCATATATTTT.

The V and J genes are TRBV7-9 and TRBJ2-1; the D is unclear. Between the trimmed V and J ends, which lost 1 base and 7 bases, there was a span of 11 bases. The CDR3 runs to 14 residues. Germline loops: CDR1 SEHNR, CDR2 FQNEAQ (reference sequence). This chain's CDR3 is CASSLGNINNEQFF. The DNA for the CDR3 is TGTGCCAGCAGCTTAGGTAACATTAATAATGAGCAGTTCTTC.

The CDR3 bases are TGTGCCAGCAGTTTGGGACAGGGGGACGAGCAGTACTTC. Its protein product is CASSLGQGDEQYF. J is TRBJ2-5 and V is TRBV6-5; TRBD1 agrees at 11 bases. The J call could be wrong; TRBJ2-7 is a better fit for the DNA end. There are 13 residues in the CDR3. Germline-derived CDR1 and CDR2 are MNHEY and SVGAGI.

The J gene is TRBJ2-7, the V gene TRBV18, with 16 bases lining up with TRBD2. J was trimmed by 7 bases and V by 6 bases; bases with no gene match: 6. The V gene's germline CDR1 is KGHSH and CDR2 LQKENI. This CDR3 is built from 15 residues. This CDR3 is CASSGTSGRAQEQYF. CDR3 DNA sequence: TGTGCCAGCTCGGGGACTAGCGGGAGGGCTCAAGAGCAGTACTTC.

V is TRBV28 and J is TRBJ1-5, with 7 bases that match TRBD1. The CDR3 spans 15 residues. V gave up 5 bases and J gave up 3 bases; unmatched junction bases: 7. CDR1 is MDHEN and CDR2 is SYDVKM in the germline V gene. This CDR3 reads CASSPPGQNNQPQHF. The DNA for the CDR3 is TGTGCCAGCAGTCCACCGGGACAGAACAATCAGCCCCAGCATTTT.

J is TRBJ2-5 and V is TRBV5-1; 10 bases map to TRBD2. V lost 6 bases to trimming and J lost 7 bases; unmatched junction nucleotides: 9. Germline CDR1 reads SGHRS; CDR2 reads YFSETQ. The CDR3 runs to 14 residues. CDR3 protein: CASNLAGAGGTQYF. CDR3 coding DNA: TGCGCCAGCAATCTAGCGGGAGCGGGAGGGACCCAGTACTTC.

The chain carries TRBV28 and TRBJ1-2; no reliable D call. There are 14 residues in the CDR3. The germline V gene has CDR1 MDHEN and CDR2 SYDVKM. The V gene lost 7 bases and the J gene lost 4 bases, with 16 bases spanning the gap. CDR3 in amino acids: CASTLGRGAYGYTF. The DNA for the CDR3 is TGTGCCAGCACCTTGGGTCGGGGAGCCTATGGCTACACCTTC.

This rearrangement joins TRBV6-6 to TRBJ1-2, with D unresolved. Germline V gene data show CDR1 as MNHNY and CDR2 as SVGAGI (reference sequence). The V and J ends lost 6 bases and 3 bases respectively, with 11 bases between them. This CDR3 contains 13 residues. As DNA, the CDR3 is TGTGCCAGCAGGGGAGGAGGCTACTATGGCTACACCTTC. Translated, it gives CASRGGGYYGYTF.

The rearrangement joins TRBV28 to TRBJ2-7, with D unclear. This CDR3 spans 12 amino acids. Germline loops: CDR1 MDHEN, CDR2 SYDVKM. V was shortened by 7 bases and J by 2 bases, with 9 bases between the two germline ends. CDR3 sequence reads: CASTTATYEQYF. The CDR3 DNA reads TGTGCCAGCACCACAGCCACCTACGAGCAGTACTTC.

The chain recombines TRBV7-3 with TRBJ1-1; D uncertain. This CDR3 region has 13 residues. V shed 4 bases and J shed 1 base, with 7 bases lying between them. Germline values: CDR1 SGHTA, CDR2 FQGTGA. CDR3 coding DNA: TGTGCCAGCAGCTCCACTAAGAACACTGAAGCTTTCTTT. It is translated as CASSSTKNTEAFF.

The V call is TRBV2, the J call TRBJ1-1; D call uncertain. Germline V CDR1 and CDR2: SNHLY, FYNNEI. Trimming took off 7 bases at V and 8 bases at J, with 11 bases between the two ends. The CDR3 extends over 11 amino acids. CDR3 nucleotide sequence: TGTGCCAGCAAGTCCGTGCAGGAAGCTTTCTTT. Translating gives CASKSVQEAFF.

This chain connects TRBV27 to TRBJ1-5; TRBD1 agrees at 7 bases. Germline V gene lookup returns CDR1 MNHEY and CDR2 SMNVEV (reference sequence). The CDR3 sequence is 16 residues long. Germline trimming cut 4 bases from V and 0 bases from J; bases unmatched to any gene: 6. In nucleotides, the CDR3 is TGTGCCAGCAGTTCTGGGACAGCTCTTAGCAATCAGCCCCAGCATTTT. Its protein product is CASSSGTALSNQPQHF.

The chain joins TRBV10-1 to TRBJ2-7, with 14 bases lining up with TRBD2. The V segment lost 8 bases and the J segment 4 bases; nucleotides outside the gene matches: 13. Germline V gene lookup returns CDR1 WNHNN and CDR2 SYGVQD (reference sequence). CDR3 length: 17 amino acids. In DNA, the CDR3 is TGCGCCAGCCCCCCAGGGACTAGCGGGAGAGGAGAGTACGAGCAGTACTTC. Translation gives CASPPGTSGRGEYEQYF.

The chain employs TRBV5-1 and TRBJ2-3, with D perhaps TRBD2 (6 bases). V was shortened by 6 bases and J by 0 bases, with 8 bases between the two germline ends. The CDR3 runs to 13 residues. The V gene's germline CDR1 is SGHRS and CDR2 YFSETQ. In DNA, the CDR3 is TGCGCCAGCAACAGCGGGAGCACAGATACGCAGTATTTT. Translation: CASNSGSTDTQYF.

The genes are TRBV29-1 and TRBJ2-3; tentative D call: TRBD2 (6 bases). Trimming shortened V by 6 bases and J by 5 bases, and 24 bases separated the two germline ends. The CDR3 has 16 amino acids. CDR1 SQVTM and CDR2 ANQGSEA come from the germline V gene. The CDR3 region is CSVLQWLGGVGDTQYF. CDR3 DNA: TGCAGCGTCCTTCAGTGGTTGGGCGGGGTGGGAGATACGCAGTATTTT.

The chain carries TRBV6-1 and TRBJ1-6; 9 bases are shared with TRBD1. CDR3 size: 15 residues. The germline gives CDR1 MNHNS, CDR2 SASEGT. V was clipped by 5 bases and J by 9 bases; unmatched bases: 8. The CDR3 region has the DNA TGTGCCAGCAGTTTCAGGACAGGGGAAAGTTCACCCCTCCACTTT. Translating gives CASSFRTGESSPLHF.

This CDR3 is CASSSPQTGSHEQYF. The CDR3 nucleotides read TGTGCCAGCAGCTCGCCTCAAACAGGGTCCCACGAGCAGTACTTC. The chain carries TRBV7-6 and TRBJ2-7; tentatively, D is TRBD1 (6 bases). Trimming shortened V by 4 bases and J by 5 bases, and 18 bases separated the two germline ends. CDR1 and CDR2 (germline): SGHVS, FNYEAQ. This CDR3 has 15 amino acids.

The rearrangement links TRBV9 to TRBJ1-5; D possibly corresponds to TRBD1 (6 bases). Germline CDR1 is SGDLS and CDR2 is YYNGEE. V lost 0 bases, J lost 6 bases, and 13 bases lay in between. This CDR3 comprises 15 residues. CDR3 amino acids: CASSVGTAKFQPQHF. In DNA, the CDR3 is TGTGCCAGCAGCGTAGGGACAGCGAAATTTCAGCCCCAGCATTTT.

The V call is TRBV27, the J call TRBJ2-1; the match to TRBD1 covers 7 bases. The junction had 8 bases not matched to a gene; V was cut back by 4 bases and J by 5 bases. This CDR3 is 15 amino acids long. The V gene's germline CDR1 is MNHEY and CDR2 SMNVEV (reference sequence). DNA for the CDR3: TGTGCCAGCAGTTCCCACGACAGGGTAGACAATGAGCAGTTCTTC. Translating gives CASSSHDRVDNEQFF.

This chain uses TRBV6-6 with TRBJ2-2; D is uncertain. This CDR3 region has 14 residues. V lost 0 bases, J lost 5 bases, and 7 bases lay in between. Per germline, CDR1 MNHNY and CDR2 SVGAGI (reference sequence). Here the CDR3 DNA reads TGTGCCAGCAGTTACTCGACTCCTACCGGGGAGCTGTTTTTT. This encodes CASSYSTPTGELFF.

In the case of this clone: Its ends do not fully match the called genes, so a read error is possible. CDR3 in amino acids: CASSIGRGGRTNPLF. The CDR3 DNA follows: TGTGCCAGTAGTATAGGGAGGGGGGGGAGGACCAACCCCCTCTTT. This chain uses TRBV19 with TRBJ1-1, with D possibly TRBD1 on 6 matching bases. The length of the CDR3 is 15 residues. Germline V gene data show CDR1 as LNHDA and CDR2 as SQIVND (reference sequence).

The chain uses TRBV6-6 and TRBJ2-7; 7 bases match TRBD1. The CDR3 consists of 13 residues. J was trimmed by 2 bases and V by 5 bases; bases with no gene match: 3. In germline, CDR1 is MNHNY, CDR2 SVGAGI (reference sequence). The CDR3 sequence is CASSPGTAYEQYF. The DNA of the CDR3 is TGTGCCAGCAGTCCCGGGACAGCCTACGAGCAGTACTTC.

V usage is TRBV5-1 and J usage is TRBJ1-5; possibly TRBD1 for D (6 bases). The V gene lost 4 bases and the J gene lost 0 bases, with 14 bases spanning the gap. From germline, CDR1 is SGHRS and CDR2 YFSETQ. The CDR3 has 16 amino acids. In DNA form, the CDR3 reads TGCGCCAGCAGCCTGACAGGAGATAATAGCAATCAGCCCCAGCATTTT. It encodes CASSLTGDNSNQPQHF.

The rearrangement joins TRBV4-1 to TRBJ1-1; unclear D gene. The V gene's germline CDR1 is MGHRA and CDR2 YSYEKL. The germline V and J ends were trimmed by 0 bases and 3 bases, with 11 bases remaining between them. The CDR3 runs 15 residues. This chain's CDR3 is CASSQDVKPDTEAFF. The CDR3 DNA reads TGCGCCAGCAGCCAAGATGTAAAGCCCGACACTGAAGCTTTCTTT.

The chain joins TRBV27 to TRBJ2-7, with 10 bases aligning to TRBD1. Per germline, CDR1 MNHEY and CDR2 SMNVEV (reference sequence). V lost 7 bases, J lost 2 bases, and 8 bases stayed unmatched. The CDR3 loop spans 15 amino acids. The CDR3 nucleotides are TGTGCCAGCAACCCCGGACAGGGGGGCACCTACGAGCAGTACTTC. As protein: CASNPGQGGTYEQYF.

V gene TRBV2 combines with J gene TRBJ1-2; D is possibly TRBD1 (5 bases). The CDR3 is 15 residues long. Trimming cost V 4 bases and J 1 base, with 13 bases left between them. Germline V gene lookup returns CDR1 SNHLY and CDR2 FYNNEI. DNA for the CDR3: TGTGCCAGCAGTGTTAATCAGGGTGGTAACTATGGCTACACCTTC. Encoded protein: CASSVNQGGNYGYTF.

The chain carries TRBV18 and TRBJ1-1, with D tentatively TRBD1 (5 bases). This CDR3 has 15 residues. Trimming took off 6 bases at V and 3 bases at J, with 17 bases between the two ends. The germline gives CDR1 KGHSH, CDR2 LQKENI. CDR3 region: CASSLAGLGDTEAFF. CDR3 sequence (DNA): TGTGCCAGCTCCCTTGCGGGGCTGGGCGACACTGAAGCTTTCTTT.

This rearrangement joins TRBV14 to TRBJ2-5, with D unclear. V was cut by 1 base and J by 7 bases, with 19 bases left in between. From germline, CDR1 is SGHDN and CDR2 FVKESK. This CDR3 contains 16 residues. The CDR3 region is CASSQGLTDTGGTQYF. CDR3 DNA: TGTGCCAGCAGCCAAGGCCTAACAGATACCGGTGGGACCCAGTACTTC.

J is TRBJ2-7 and V is TRBV4-2; 8 bases match TRBD2. The germline gives CDR1 LGHNA, CDR2 YNFKEQ. The ends lost 2 bases at V and 4 bases at J; junction bases unmatched: 10. This CDR3 has 16 amino acids. CDR3 DNA: TGTGCCAGCAGCCAACCGGGAGGGGGGAGGGTTTACGAGCAGTACTTC. Protein product: CASSQPGGGRVYEQYF.